Below, 29 T cell receptor beta chains from the same sample are listed, as sequenced in a study of T cell responses to AZD1222 COVID-19 vaccine. Only in-frame clones appear in the TCRdb table, and some are missing; sequencing was by immunoSEQ multiplex PCR. This sample carries 240,000 or so clones, just over 90% of them seen once, and the ten largest clones take 0.55%. The input for sequencing was peripheral blood, taken on day 0 of AZD1222 vaccination. These receptors were collected from an adult in good health.

This chain uses TRBV6-2 or TRBV6-3 with TRBJ2-5, with 14 bases fitting TRBD2. V trimming: 6 bases; J trimming: 1 base; junction bases outside the gene matches: 4. Germline CDR1 and CDR2: MNHEY and SVGEGT. CDR3 length: 16 amino acids. The CDR3 region has the DNA TGTGCCAGCAGCGGACTAGCGGGGGGCCTCCAAGAGACCCAGTACTTC. This encodes CASSGLAGGLQETQYF.

The chain recombines TRBV7-3 with TRBJ2-2; 10 nucleotides agree with TRBD1. Germline V lookup: CDR1 SGHTA, CDR2 FQGTGA. The CDR3 sequence is 17 residues long. V trimming: 4 bases; J trimming: 3 bases; junction bases outside the gene matches: 8. CDR3 nucleotides: TGTGCCAGCAGCTCCCCCCCCGGGACAGGGGACACCGGGGAGCTGTTTTTT. This gives the protein CASSSPPGTGDTGELFF.

The rearrangement joins TRBV15 to TRBJ2-5, with 11 nucleotides matching TRBD2. Losses at the gene ends were 3 bases for V and 5 bases for J; bases not matched to a gene: 5. Germline assignment: CDR1 LNHNV and CDR2 YYDKDF (reference sequence). This CDR3 has 15 amino acids. CDR3 in DNA: TGTGCCACCAGCAGGCAACTAGCGGGAGTGGAGACCCAGTACTTC. Translated, it gives CATSRQLAGVETQYF.

V is TRBV11-2 and J is TRBJ1-1; the D is unclear. The CDR3 runs 17 residues. Trimming removed 1 base from V and 6 bases from J, with 21 bases in between. Germline lookup yields CDR1 SGHAT and CDR2 FQNNGV. The CDR3 here is CASSLGRARQVRAEAFF. The DNA of the CDR3 is TGTGCCAGCAGCTTAGGAAGGGCGCGGCAGGTGAGGGCTGAAGCTTTCTTT.

The genes are TRBV9 and TRBJ2-1, with 10 nucleotides matching TRBD1. Germline V gene lookup returns CDR1 SGDLS and CDR2 YYNGEE. With 3 bases clipped from V and 8 bases from J, the junction kept 5 bases outside the gene matches. The CDR3 contains 14 residues. CDR3 residues: CASSAGQGFYEQFF. The CDR3 DNA follows: TGTGCCAGCAGCGCGGGACAGGGGTTCTATGAGCAGTTCTTC.

The chain is built from TRBV25-1 and TRBJ1-2; the D gene is possibly TRBD1 (5 bases). The CDR3 runs 15 residues. Germline V gives CDR1 MGHDK, CDR2 SYGVNS. Trimming left V 1 base short and J 1 base short, with 10 bases between. CDR3 sequence: CASSEFRDSNYGYTF. CDR3 in DNA: TGTGCCAGCAGTGAATTTCGCGACAGTAACTATGGCTACACCTTC.

CDR3 protein: CASSLGGAGDTQYF. DNA for the CDR3: TGTGCCAGCAGCTTGGGGGGAGCAGGAGATACGCAGTATTTT. The genes are TRBV7-9 and TRBJ2-3, with a possible D match to TRBD2 (6 bases). The CDR3 has 14 residues. Germline values: CDR1 SEHNR, CDR2 FQNEAQ (reference sequence). V lost 3 bases and J lost 5, with 12 bases in between.

The chain carries TRBV4-3 and TRBJ1-5; D unresolved. Germline V gene sequence: CDR1 LGHNA, CDR2 YSLEER. Between the trimmed V and J ends, which lost 2 bases and 6 bases, there was a span of 11 bases. The CDR3 totals 14 residues. CDR3 sequence reads: CASSQNFWGQPQHF. Written as DNA, the CDR3 is TGCGCCAGCAGCCAAAATTTCTGGGGTCAGCCCCAGCATTTT.

The chain couples TRBV6-2 or TRBV6-3 to TRBJ2-5; 9 nucleotides line up with TRBD1. Trimming cost V 7 bases and J 5 bases; bases outside gene matches: 8. CDR1 and CDR2 from the germline V gene are MNHEY and SVGEGT. The CDR3 runs 14 residues. In nucleotides, the CDR3 is TGTGCCAGCACCCCGGGACAGGGAGGGGAGACCCAGTACTTC. It encodes CASTPGQGGETQYF.

This clone was detected only once. This chain connects TRBV10-3 to TRBJ1-3; D uncertain. The CDR3 covers 15 residues. Germline CDR1 reads ENHRY; CDR2 reads SYGVKD. V lost 0 bases and J lost 0, with 6 bases in between. CDR3 nucleotides: TGTGCCATCAGTGAGTCGACCAGCTCTGGAAACACCATATATTTT. Encoded protein: CAISESTSSGNTIYF.

The chain links TRBV28 to TRBJ1-1; 7 bases map to TRBD1. There are 12 residues in the CDR3. Germline V gives CDR1 MDHEN, CDR2 SYDVKM. The V segment lost 3 bases and the J segment 9 bases; nucleotides outside the gene matches: 4. The CDR3 sequence: CASSFGTEKAFF. The CDR3 region has the DNA TGTGCCAGCAGTTTTGGGACAGAAAAAGCTTTCTTT.

The genes are TRBV7-9 and TRBJ1-3; D is undetermined. CDR1 is SEHNR, CDR2 FQNEAQ, per germline (reference sequence). V gave up 1 base and J gave up 4 bases, with 11 bases separating them. The CDR3 is 15 residues long. The CDR3 nucleotides are TGTGCCAGCAGCTTAGTAGCGACACCCGGAAACACCATATATTTT. Protein product: CASSLVATPGNTIYF. Supplemented by reference TRBV7-9 and TRBJ1-3, the full variable domain reads DTGVSQNPRHKITKRGQNVTFRCDPISEHNRLYWYRQTLGQGPEFLTYFQNEAQLEKSRLLSDRFSAERPKGSFSTLEIQRTEQGDSAMYLCASSLVATPGNTIYFGEGSWLTVV.

Written as DNA, the CDR3 is TGCAGTGCTAGTCCCGGGACTTTAAATACGCAGTATTTT. Protein product: CSASPGTLNTQYF. The genes are TRBV20-1 and TRBJ2-3; a weak D match, TRBD2 (6 bases). V lost 3 bases to trimming and J lost 7 bases, with 14 bases between them. The CDR3 is 13 amino acids. From germline, CDR1 is DFQATT and CDR2 SNEGSKA (reference sequence).

V is TRBV4-3 and J is TRBJ1-3, with D uncertain. This CDR3 is built from 17 residues. The V end lost 1 base, the J end lost 3 bases, and 16 bases lay between the germline ends. Germline CDR1 is LGHNA and CDR2 is YSLEER. CDR3 sequence reads: CASSQGGPGGLGNTIYF. CDR3 DNA: TGCGCCAGCAGCCAAGGAGGACCGGGTGGTCTTGGAAACACCATATATTTT.

This clone was seen once. The chain carries TRBV5-4 and TRBJ2-7; maybe TRBD1 (5 bases). The CDR3 is 14 amino acids. V gave up 1 base and J gave up 2 bases, with 10 bases separating them. Germline loops: CDR1 SGHNT, CDR2 YYREEE (reference sequence). This CDR3 reads CASSLYRSAYEQYF. DNA for the CDR3: TGTGCCAGCAGCTTGTACAGGTCCGCCTACGAGCAGTACTTC.

This clone was found a few times. The chain has TRBV28 and TRBJ2-7, with TRBD1 matching over 9 bases. The V gene's germline CDR1 is MDHEN and CDR2 SYDVKM. CDR3 length equals 14 residues. The V gene end was trimmed by 8 bases and the J gene end by 2 bases; junction bases not matched to a gene: 7. CDR3 bases: TGTGCCAGCCGAGACAGGGGGGGCACCTACGAGCAGTACTTC. It codes for CASRDRGGTYEQYF.

This clone showed up just once. This chain joins TRBV5-1 and TRBJ2-5, with TRBD1 matching over 8 bases. The CDR3 runs to 14 residues. The V segment lost 2 bases and the J segment 1 base; nucleotides outside the gene matches: 1. CDR1 is SGHRS and CDR2 is YFSETQ in the germline V gene. For the CDR3, the DNA is TGCGCCAGCAGCTTTACAGGGGGCCAAGAGACCCAGTACTTC. This translates into CASSFTGGQETQYF.

V and J are TRBV2 and TRBJ1-4, with D possibly being TRBD1 (5 bases). The ends were cut back, 7 bases at V and 14 bases at J, with 14 bases in the middle. Germline V gene lookup returns CDR1 SNHLY and CDR2 FYNNEI. The CDR3 covers 11 residues. The chain's CDR3 is CASTWGDRLFF. In nucleotides, the CDR3 is TGTGCCAGCACTTGGGGCGATCGGCTGTTTTTT.

The CDR3 spells CASSIGTLEIHEQYF. The CDR3, as DNA: TGTGCCAGTAGTATCGGGACCCTGGAAATCCACGAGCAGTACTTC. The chain couples TRBV19 to TRBJ2-7; D tentatively reads TRBD1 or TRBD2 (5 bases each). The germline CDR1 and CDR2 sequences are LNHDA and SQIVND (reference sequence). The CDR3 is made up of 15 amino acids. V was shortened by 3 bases and J by 5 bases, with 17 bases between the two germline ends.

The chain employs TRBV6-2 or TRBV6-3 and TRBJ1-4; no definite D call. Trimming took off 6 bases at V and 0 bases at J, with 11 bases between the two ends. The CDR3 extends over 15 amino acids. Germline V gene data show CDR1 as MNHEY and CDR2 as SVGEGT. DNA of the CDR3: TGTGCCAGCAGCTCCCTTGGGACAACTAATGAAAAACTGTTTTTT. Translating it yields CASSSLGTTNEKLFF.

The DNA of the CDR3 is TGCGCCAGCAGCCAGATACAGGGGGCGCGGAATCAGCCCCAGCATTTT. Translated, it gives CASSQIQGARNQPQHF. The rearrangement joins TRBV4-1 to TRBJ1-5, with 9 bases that match TRBD1. CDR1 is MGHRA and CDR2 is YSYEKL in the germline V gene. V was pared by 3 bases and J by 4 bases, with 7 bases of the junction left unmatched. The CDR3 contains 16 residues.

Of note for this clone: The same CDR3 is also encoded by other DNA sequences in this sample. The chain links TRBV7-2 to TRBJ2-1, with D perhaps TRBD1 (6 bases). Germline CDR1 SGHTA, CDR2 FQGNSA. Trimming shortened V by 6 bases and J by 4 bases, and 22 bases separated the two germline ends. This CDR3 is 17 amino acids long. The CDR3 loop reads CASRPLKNRVSYNEQFF. In DNA, the CDR3 is TGTGCCAGCAGACCATTAAAGAACAGGGTCTCTTACAATGAGCAGTTCTTC.

The chain recombines TRBV2 with TRBJ2-3; D not certain. Between the trimmed V and J ends, which lost 7 bases and 4 bases, there was a span of 9 bases. The germline CDR1 and CDR2 sequences are SNHLY and FYNNEI. CDR3 length: 12 residues. The CDR3 nucleotides are TGTGCCAGCAAGCCGACCCCAGATACGCAGTATTTT. It codes for CASKPTPDTQYF.

This chain connects TRBV28 to TRBJ1-6; D remains ambiguous. Germline loops: CDR1 MDHEN, CDR2 SYDVKM. The V and J ends lost 5 bases and 7 bases respectively, with 12 bases between them. The CDR3 is 14 residues long. CDR3 DNA: TGTGCCAGCAGTACCGGGTTGGAGAATTCACCCCTCCACTTT. Its protein product is CASSTGLENSPLHF.

CDR3 sequence: CASSGRGQAPYEQYF. DNA for the CDR3: TGCGCCAGCAGCGGGCGGGGGCAGGCCCCCTACGAGCAGTACTTC. The chain recombines TRBV5-1 with TRBJ2-7, with D possibly matching TRBD2 (7 bases). The germline V gene encodes CDR1 SGHRS and CDR2 YFSETQ. This CDR3 is built from 15 residues. Between the trimmed V and J ends, which lost 4 bases and 2 bases, there was a span of 16 bases.

V is TRBV28 and J is TRBJ1-2; possibly TRBD1 for D (5 bases). The germline CDR1 and CDR2 sequences are MDHEN and SYDVKM. The CDR3 has 13 amino acids. V was cut by 1 base and J by 4 bases, with 7 bases left in between. DNA for the CDR3: TGTGCCAGCAGTTTATACAGGTTCTATGGCTACACCTTC. Amino acids: CASSLYRFYGYTF.

J is TRBJ2-3 and V is TRBV5-1; 9 nucleotides match TRBD1. Germline V gene sequence: CDR1 SGHRS, CDR2 YFSETQ. There are 15 residues in the CDR3. The V gene end was trimmed by 4 bases and the J gene end by 1 base; junction bases not matched to a gene: 4. In DNA form, the CDR3 reads TGCGCCAGCAGCAAGGGACAGGGAGGCACAGATACGCAGTATTTT. It specifies CASSKGQGGTDTQYF.

This chain links TRBV15 with TRBJ2-5; 7 bases are shared with TRBD2. The germline V gene encodes CDR1 LNHNV and CDR2 YYDKDF (reference sequence). This CDR3 spans 15 amino acids. V shed 1 base and J 4 bases; nucleotides not matched to a gene: 6. The CDR3 region is CATSRVGGGRETQYF. CDR3 nucleotides: TGTGCCACCAGCAGAGTGGGGGGAGGGCGAGAGACCCAGTACTTC.

This rearrangement joins TRBV9 to TRBJ2-5; D is undetermined. Between the trimmed V and J ends, which lost 0 bases and 4 bases, there was a span of 10 bases. The CDR3 covers 14 residues. CDR1 is SGDLS, CDR2 YYNGEE, per germline. The CDR3 DNA reads TGTGCCAGCAGCGTAGAGGGATGGAGAGAGACCCAGTACTTC. This encodes CASSVEGWRETQYF.